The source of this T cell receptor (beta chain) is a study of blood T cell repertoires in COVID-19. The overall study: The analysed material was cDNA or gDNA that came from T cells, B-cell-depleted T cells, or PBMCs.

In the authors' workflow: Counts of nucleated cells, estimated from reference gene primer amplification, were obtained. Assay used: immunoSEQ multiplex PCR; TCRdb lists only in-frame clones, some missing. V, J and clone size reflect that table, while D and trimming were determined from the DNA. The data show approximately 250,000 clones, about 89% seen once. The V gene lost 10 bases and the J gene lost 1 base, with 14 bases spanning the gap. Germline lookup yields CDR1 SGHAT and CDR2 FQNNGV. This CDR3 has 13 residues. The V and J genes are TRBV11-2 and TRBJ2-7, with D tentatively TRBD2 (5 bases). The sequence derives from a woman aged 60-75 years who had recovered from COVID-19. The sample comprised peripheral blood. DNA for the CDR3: TGTGCCAACCCTGCGGGTTGTTCCTACGAGCAGTACTTC. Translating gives CANPAGCSYEQYF.